The source of this TCR beta chain is a study of blood T cell repertoires in COVID-19. The CDR3 covers 14 residues. CDR1 GTSNPN and CDR2 SVGIG come from the germline V gene (reference sequence). V dropped 0 bases and J dropped 2 bases, with 8 bases sitting between them. Living in roughly 25 US areas, the participants were between roughly 18 and 89 years of age. Cohorts were based on clinical histories the participants reported. Symptom resolution, clearance, or two negative PCRs marked the recovered donors of Cohort 3. Source study methods: Reference gene primer amplification gave estimated nucleated cell counts. Measured with immunoSEQ multiplex PCR; TCRdb has only the in-frame clones, and not every one. The DNA was the basis for D and trimming; V, J and clone size are from that table. The table has 250,000 to 350,000 clones, about 91% seen once.

This clonotype originated in a woman between 18 and 30 years old who had recovered from COVID-19. Sequencing was carried out using PBMCs or T cells enriched from blood (not recorded which). V and J are TRBV30 and TRBJ1-3; maybe TRBD1 (6 bases). In DNA, the CDR3 is TGTGCCTGGAGTGTGACAGGTGCTGGAAACACCATATATTTT. Protein product: CAWSVTGAGNTIYF.